These 16 T cell receptor beta chains were all obtained from the same sample, sequenced in a study of T cell repertoires in cytomegalovirus infection (dated by TCRdb to 2018 to 2020). The instrument given in TCRdb is Illumina HiSeq 1500. TCRdb ran its own pipeline on the public reads, namely fastp trimming at Q25 and MiXCR clone calling, and kept in-frame beta chains. Duplicate CDR3 protein sequences are folded into a single record with the most common DNA and genes. The sample includes approximately 190,000 distinct CDR3 sequences, with roughly 28% observed a single time. Jointly, the top ten make up roughly 31% of the sample. Sequencing was carried out using PBMCs. The source is a human donor in good health (CMV status not recorded). Some clones in this sample may be carry-over from other donors' samples.

This clonotype has at least ten counts. CDR3: CASSLDRIGASYEQYF. The CDR3 DNA is TGTGCCAGCAGCTTAGACAGGATCGGGGCCTCCTACGAGCAGTACTTC. The rearrangement uses TRBV7-2 and TRBJ2-7; D assignment may be TRBD1 or TRBD2 (5 bases each). This CDR3 has 16 amino acids. Germline V CDR1 and CDR2: SGHTA, FQGNSA. Trimming removed 1 base at V and 0 bases at J, with 13 bases between.

The chain carries TRBV6-4 and TRBJ2-1, with TRBD2 as a possible D gene (7 bases). From germline, CDR1 is MRHNA and CDR2 SNTAGT. The CDR3 contains 13 residues. The V end was cut by 0 bases, the J end by 10 bases, with 10 bases between. The CDR3 region has the DNA TGTGCCAGCAGTGACTCGACGGGGGGCGAGCAGTTCTTC. It is translated as CASSDSTGGEQFF.

As to this clonotype: A single base separates this from a much larger clone, so it may be a read error. The V and J genes are TRBV7-2 and TRBJ1-2, with D tentatively TRBD1 (5 bases). Looked up from germline, CDR1 is SGHTA and CDR2 is FQGNSA. The CDR3 covers 12 residues. This CDR3 is CASSLGDYGFTF. DNA for the CDR3: TGTGCCAGCAGCTTAGGGGACTATGGCTTCACCTTC.

The chain recombines TRBV29-1 with TRBJ2-2; D unclear. Trimming took 3 bases from V and 2 from J, leaving 10 bases between them. CDR1 and CDR2 from the germline V gene are SQVTM and ANQGSEA. The CDR3 totals 14 residues. CDR3 coding DNA: TGCAGCGTTGAGTTGGCCCGAAACACCGGGGAGCTGTTTTTT. This encodes CSVELARNTGELFF.

This clonotype has more than one count but fewer than ten. The J gene is TRBJ2-5, the V gene TRBV7-8; 7 bases are a match to TRBD2. Germline lookup yields CDR1 SGHVS and CDR2 FQNEAQ. The CDR3 has 15 residues. After removal of 5 bases from V and 1 base from J, the junction contained 7 bases not matched to a gene. This chain's CDR3 is CASSTGLAVQETQYF. The CDR3 DNA follows: TGTGCCAGCAGCACGGGGCTAGCGGTCCAAGAGACCCAGTACTTC. The variable domain in full, completed from reference TRBV7-8 and TRBJ2-5, reads GAGVSQSPRYKVAKRGQDVALRCDPISGHVSLFWYQQALGQGPEFLTYFQNEAQLDKSGLPSDRFFAERPEGSVSTLKIQRTQQEDSAVYLCASSTGLAVQETQYFGPGTRLLVL.

V gene TRBV14 combines with J gene TRBJ2-5; no definite D call. The CDR3 is made up of 11 amino acids. V lost 1 base, J lost 4 bases, and 1 base lay in between. CDR1 and CDR2 from the germline V gene are SGHDN and FVKESK. The CDR3 protein is CASSQAETQYF. In DNA form, the CDR3 reads TGTGCCAGCAGCCAAGCAGAGACCCAGTACTTC.

There are a few counts of this clonotype. The chain employs TRBV18 and TRBJ2-5; maybe TRBD1 (5 bases). Germline V gene data show CDR1 as KGHSH and CDR2 as LQKENI. CDR3 length: 15 amino acids. The V end was cut by 10 bases, the J end by 1 base, with 19 bases between. In DNA, the CDR3 is TGTGCCACGAGCGAGGACACCAGTCTCCAAGAGACCCAGTACTTC. It specifies CATSEDTSLQETQYF.

Points on this clonotype: The junction departs from the called germline gene at one end, perhaps through a read error. This sequence joins TRBV5-6 and TRBJ1-2; maybe TRBD1 (5 bases). The germline CDR1 and CDR2 sequences are SGHDT and YYEEEE. This CDR3 spans 14 amino acids. The CDR3 spells CASNLKGTAIPPKF. CDR3 coding DNA: TGTGCCAGCAACTTGAAGGGGACCGCAATACCGCCAAAGTTC.

The gene calls are TRBV4-3 and TRBJ2-7, with 8 bases lining up with TRBD1. CDR3 length equals 15 residues. After removal of 4 bases from V and 0 bases from J, the junction contained 5 bases not matched to a gene. Germline CDR1 LGHNA, CDR2 YSLEER. The chain's CDR3 is CASSPDRDPSYEQYF. In nucleotides, the CDR3 is TGCGCCAGCAGCCCGGACAGGGACCCCTCCTACGAGCAGTACTTC.

This clonotype has just a few counts. The genes are TRBV12-3 or TRBV12-4 and TRBJ2-4; D unresolved. The CDR3 has 14 amino acids. V was trimmed by 0 bases and J by 0 bases, leaving 3 bases between them. CDR3 in amino acids: CASSLAGAKNIQYF. The CDR3 DNA is TGTGCCAGCAGTTTAGCGGGAGCCAAAAACATTCAGTACTTC.

This clonotype was counted a few times. The rearrangement links TRBV11-3 to TRBJ2-2; D is perhaps TRBD1 (5 bases). Trimming left V 3 bases short and J 4 bases short, with 9 bases between. CDR3 length equals 14 residues. CDR1 SGHNT and CDR2 YENEEA come from the germline V gene. CDR3 amino acids: CASSFTQGTGELFF. Written as DNA, the CDR3 is TGTGCCAGCAGCTTCACCCAGGGCACCGGGGAGCTGTTTTTT. Drawing the rest from reference TRBV11-3 and TRBJ2-2, the complete variable domain is EAGVVQSPRYKIIEKKQPVAFWCNPISGHNTLYWYLQNLGQGPELLIRYENEEAVDDSQLPKDRFSAERLKGVDSTLKIQPAELGDSAVYLCASSFTQGTGELFFGEGSRLTVL.

The table lists this clonotype with a few counts. J is TRBJ2-5 and V is TRBV5-1, with 13 bases matching TRBD2. Germline values: CDR1 SGHRS, CDR2 YFSETQ. The length of the CDR3 is 17 residues. V shed 3 bases, J shed 5 bases, and the junction held 10 bases outside the gene matches. The CDR3 DNA is TGCGCCAGCAGCTCAACCCTTACGACTAGCGGGGGGGAGACCCAGTACTTC. Translated: CASSSTLTTSGGETQYF.

CDR3 amino acids: CASSLGTASNTGELFF. Written as DNA, the CDR3 is TGTGCCAGCAGTCTGGGGACAGCTTCGAACACCGGGGAGCTGTTTTTT. The genes are TRBV28 and TRBJ2-2; 7 bases are a match to TRBD1. The V segment lost 5 bases and the J segment 0 bases; nucleotides outside the gene matches: 6. The CDR3 sequence is 16 residues long. From germline, CDR1 is MDHEN and CDR2 SYDVKM.

The gene calls are TRBV12-3 or TRBV12-4 and TRBJ1-1; TRBD1 matches 7 bases. V gave up 7 bases and J gave up 2 bases; unmatched junction bases: 7. The CDR3 length is 14 residues. The CDR3 reads CASNPGTDNTEAFF. The CDR3 nucleotides are TGTGCCAGCAACCCCGGGACAGATAACACTGAAGCTTTCTTT.

This chain joins TRBV6-2 or TRBV6-3 and TRBJ1-1; 8 nucleotides agree with TRBD1. This CDR3 has 14 amino acids. Germline values: CDR1 MNHEY, CDR2 SVGEGT. V dropped 6 bases and J dropped 1; count of bases not matched to a gene: 4. As DNA, the CDR3 is TGTGCCAGCAGAAACAGGGGGGAGAACACTGAAGCTTTCTTT. Its translation: CASRNRGENTEAFF.

This clonotype was seen at least ten times. CDR3 protein: CASSGTSSVYNEQFF. CDR3 DNA: TGTGCCAGCAGCGGTACTAGCAGTGTTTACAATGAGCAGTTCTTC. The rearrangement joins TRBV7-3 to TRBJ2-1, with D possibly matching TRBD2 (6 bases). Germline values: CDR1 SGHTA, CDR2 FQGTGA. This CDR3 has 15 amino acids. Trimming took 5 bases from V and 4 from J, leaving 15 bases between them. The variable domain in full, completed from reference TRBV7-3 and TRBJ2-1, reads GAGVSQTPSNKVTEKGKYVELRCDPISGHTALYWYRQSLGQGPEFLIYFQGTGAADDSGLPNDRFFAVRPEGSVSTLKIQRTERGDSAVYLCASSGTSSVYNEQFFGPGTRLTVL.